This T cell receptor beta chain was observed in a study of T cells in localized non-small cell lung cancer. Study outcomes and limitations: There were a median about 53 of the top 100 tumor clones appearing in adjacent lung. Sequencing was limited to one tumor region, leaving the possibility of heterogeneity open. Measurement of T cell clonality placed uninvolved adjacent lung highest, above the level in tumor. Longer overall survival was associated with a higher density of T cells in the blood.

A remark on this clone: Antigen unknown.

Profiled with immunoSEQ multiplex PCR; TCRdb holds only in-frame clones, not every one. The profile shows about 33,000 clones, roughly 90% of them singletons. With 5 bases clipped from V and 5 bases from J, the junction kept 8 bases outside the gene matches. CDR1 is MNHEY and CDR2 is SVGAGI in the germline V gene. The CDR3 loop spans 15 amino acids. The chain has TRBV6-5 and TRBJ2-3, with 9 bases identical to TRBD1. This sequence originates from a female donor of 60 years or more with stage I lung adenocarcinoma. Source: peripheral blood, taken before any cancer treatment. CDR3 in DNA: TGTGCCAGCAGTCCCGCCGGGACAGGGTTAGATACGCAGTATTTT. Its protein is CASSPAGTGLDTQYF.